These T cell receptor beta chains were read from a single sample in a study of T cell responses to AZD1222 COVID-19 vaccine. Only in-frame clones appear in the TCRdb table, and some are missing; sequencing was by immunoSEQ multiplex PCR. This table holds under 200,000 clones, under 95% found once. The material was peripheral blood, obtained 28 days after the second AZD1222 dose. Receptors originate from an adult who received the AZD1222 COVID-19 vaccine. CDR3s include the opening cysteine and the closing phenylalanine or tryptophan. D genes are given only for firm matches. For some rows the clone size is stated as once, few or many, or as a class when expanded; others skip it.

>TRBD2|NA|TRBJ2-5|TRBV6-1
CASSESRDYDF
TGTGCCAGCAGTGAATCCCGGGACTACGACTTC
>TRBD2|NA|TRBJ2-1|TRBV7-2
CASSSGTSGRVFF
TGTGCCAGCAGCTCCGGGACTAGCGGGAGGGTGTTCTTC
>TRBD2|NA|TRBJ2-1|TRBV5-4
CASSTSGGPTYNEQFF
TGTGCCAGCAGCACTAGCGGGGGGCCAACTTACAATGAGCAGTTCTTC
>NA|NA|TRBJ2-5|TRBV10-2
CASSERGETQYF
TGCGCCAGCAGTGAGAGGGGGGAGACCCAGTACTTC
>NA|NA|TRBJ2-7|TRBV6-5
CASSYSWGSTYEQYF
TGTGCCAGCAGTTACTCGTGGGGGTCAACCTACGAGCAGTACTTC
>NA|NA|TRBJ2-3|TRBV11-2
CASSSTDTQYF
TGTGCCAGCAGCTCGACAGATACGCAGTATTTT
>NA|NA|TRBJ2-2|TRBV5-1
CASSLEDRNTGELFF
TGCGCCAGCAGCTTGGAGGACAGGAACACCGGGGAGCTGTTTTTT
>NA|NA|TRBJ1-5|TRBV5-1
CASSLEGQGGQPQHF
TGCGCCAGCAGCTTGGAAGGTCAGGGTGGCCAGCCCCAGCATTTT
>NA|NA|TRBJ1-6|TRBV6-6
CASSFPNSPLHF
TGTGCCAGCAGTTTCCCAAATTCACCCCTCCACTTT
>NA|NA|TRBJ2-2|TRBV30
CAWSRTAKNTGELFF
TGTGCCTGGAGCAGGACAGCAAAGAACACCGGGGAGCTGTTTTTT
>TRBD2|NA|TRBJ2-5|TRBV9
CASSVGSGDQETQYF
TGTGCCAGCAGCGTAGGTAGCGGGGACCAAGAGACCCAGTACTTC
>NA|NA|TRBJ2-2|TRBV5-6
CASSFPSRDTGELFF
TGTGCCAGCAGCTTTCCTAGCAGAGACACCGGGGAGCTGTTTTTT
>TRBD1|few|TRBJ1-1|TRBV2
CASSGDSMNTEAFF
TGTGCCAGCAGCGGGGACAGCATGAACACTGAAGCTTTCTTT
>NA|NA|TRBJ2-7|TRBV19
CASSPGTGYEQYF
TGTGCCAGTAGCCCAGGGACTGGATACGAGCAGTACTTC
>TRBD1|NA|TRBJ1-1|TRBV11-2
CASSLVTGLAEAFF
TGTGCCAGCAGCTTAGTGACAGGGCTCGCTGAAGCTTTCTTT
>NA|NA|TRBJ1-5|TRBV12-3/TRBV12-4
CASSPDRGQPQHF
TGTGCCAGCAGCCCGGATAGGGGGCAGCCCCAGCATTTT
>NA|NA|TRBJ1-3|TRBV6-5
CASSSLDNTIYF
TGTGCCAGCAGTAGCCTAGATAACACCATATATTTT
>TRBD2|NA|TRBJ2-7|TRBV19
CARGPGGLKYEQYF
TGTGCCAGGGGGCCGGGGGGATTGAAGTACGAGCAGTACTTC
>TRBD1|many|TRBJ1-3|TRBV5-6
CASSRGQGLGYTSGNTIYF
TGTGCCAGCAGCAGGGGACAGGGGTTGGGATATACCTCTGGAAACACCATATATTTT
>NA|NA|TRBJ2-2|TRBV2
CASRAAGELFF
TGTGCCAGCAGGGCGGCCGGGGAGCTGTTTTTT
>NA|NA|TRBJ1-4|TRBV28
CASSQTGLDSNEKLFF
TGTGCCAGCAGTCAAACAGGGCTCGATTCTAATGAAAAACTGTTTTTT
>TRBD2|once|TRBJ2-4|TRBV10-3
CATSGTSGTGLDIQYF
TGTGCCACTTCTGGGACTAGCGGGACGGGGCTAGACATTCAGTACTTC
>TRBD1|NA|TRBJ2-7|TRBV6-5
CADRGGFYEQYF
TGTGCCGACAGGGGCGGCTTCTACGAGCAGTACTTC
>NA|NA|TRBJ1-2|TRBV30
CAWSGGDNYGYTF
TGTGCCTGGAGCGGGGGGGATAACTATGGCTACACCTTC
>NA|few|TRBJ1-1|TRBV23-1
CASRTRSGKGDTEAFF
TGCGCCAGCAGAACGAGGTCAGGGAAAGGTGACACTGAAGCTTTCTTT
>NA|NA|TRBJ2-1|TRBV4-2
CASSPTSRKQFF
TGTGCCAGCAGCCCGACTAGTCGAAAGCAGTTCTTC
>NA|NA|TRBJ2-1|TRBV13
CASSLARDSFYNEQFF
TGTGCCAGCAGCTTAGCAAGGGACTCTTTCTACAATGAGCAGTTCTTC
>NA|NA|TRBJ1-1|TRBV10-1
CASSEARGGHAFF
TGCGCCAGCAGTGAAGCCCGGGGAGGGCACGCTTTCTTT
>TRBD1|NA|TRBJ1-1|TRBV19
CASSIPTGTTEAFF
TGTGCCAGTAGTATTCCGACAGGGACCACTGAAGCTTTCTTT
>TRBD1|NA|TRBJ1-1|TRBV6-6
CASSYQGDRTEAFF
TGTGCCAGCAGTTACCAGGGGGATCGGACTGAAGCTTTCTTT
>NA|NA|TRBJ2-7|TRBV15
CATSGRRSYEQYF
TGTGCCACCAGCGGACGGAGGTCCTACGAGCAGTACTTC
>NA|NA|TRBJ2-3|TRBV6-1
CASSEGWSTDTQYF
TGTGCCAGCAGTGAAGGGTGGAGCACAGATACGCAGTATTTT
>TRBD1|NA|TRBJ1-6|TRBV14
CASSQDEGQLNSPLHF
TGTGCCAGCAGCCAAGATGAGGGACAGTTGAATTCACCCCTCCACTTT
>NA|NA|TRBJ1-2|TRBV4-1
CASSQGTWEGANYGYTF
TGCGCCAGCAGCCAAGGGACGTGGGAGGGAGCTAACTATGGCTACACCTTC
>NA|NA|TRBJ1-5|TRBV6-2/TRBV6-3
CASSYVGNQPQHF
TGTGCCAGCAGTTACGTGGGCAATCAGCCCCAGCATTTT
>TRBD2|NA|TRBJ2-5|TRBV13
CASSLVVSGTEETQYF
TGTGCCAGCAGCTTAGTTGTTAGCGGGACTGAAGAGACCCAGTACTTC
>NA|NA|TRBJ2-5|TRBV11-2
CASSLDPAEGTQYF
TGTGCCAGCAGCTTAGATCCCGCGGAGGGGACCCAGTACTTC
>NA|NA|TRBJ2-3|TRBV30
CAWSTNRVGTDTQYF
TGTGCCTGGAGTACCAACAGGGTGGGCACAGATACGCAGTATTTT
>NA|NA|TRBJ1-3|TRBV27
CASSLAGGNTIYF
TGTGCCAGCAGTTTGGCAGGAGGAAACACCATATATTTT
>TRBD2|NA|TRBJ2-2|TRBV19
CASSRLALNTGELFF
TGTGCCAGTAGTCGACTAGCGCTTAACACCGGGGAGCTGTTTTTT
>NA|NA|TRBJ2-7|TRBV5-1
CASSLGGGTSYEQYF
TGCGCCAGCAGCTTGGGCGGGGGCACTTCCTACGAGCAGTACTTC
>NA|NA|TRBJ1-4|TRBV5-6
CASSPLFEVTKLFF
TGTGCCAGCAGCCCTCTCTTTGAGGTGACAAAACTGTTTTTT